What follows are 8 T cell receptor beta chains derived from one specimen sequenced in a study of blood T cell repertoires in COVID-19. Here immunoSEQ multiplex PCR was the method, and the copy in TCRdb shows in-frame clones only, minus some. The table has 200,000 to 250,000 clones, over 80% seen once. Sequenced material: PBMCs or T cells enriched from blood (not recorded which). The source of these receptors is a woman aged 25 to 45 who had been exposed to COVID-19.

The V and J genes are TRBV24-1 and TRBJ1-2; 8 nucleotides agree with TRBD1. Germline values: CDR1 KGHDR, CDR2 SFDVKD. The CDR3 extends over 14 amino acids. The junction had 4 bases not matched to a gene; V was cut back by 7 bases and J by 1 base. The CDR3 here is CATSGTGDNYGYTF. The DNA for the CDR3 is TGTGCCACCAGCGGGACAGGAGATAACTATGGCTACACCTTC.

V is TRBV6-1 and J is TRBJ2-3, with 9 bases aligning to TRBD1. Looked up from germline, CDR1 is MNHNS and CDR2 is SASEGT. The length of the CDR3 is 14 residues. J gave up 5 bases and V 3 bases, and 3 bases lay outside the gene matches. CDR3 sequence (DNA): TGTGCCAGCAGTGAGGGACAGGGCAGAGATACGCAGTATTTT. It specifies CASSEGQGRDTQYF.

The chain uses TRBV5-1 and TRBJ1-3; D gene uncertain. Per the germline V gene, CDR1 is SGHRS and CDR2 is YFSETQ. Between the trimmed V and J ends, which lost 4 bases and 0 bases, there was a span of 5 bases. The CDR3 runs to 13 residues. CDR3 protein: CASSPNSGNTIYF. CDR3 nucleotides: TGCGCCAGCAGCCCAAACTCTGGAAACACCATATATTTT.

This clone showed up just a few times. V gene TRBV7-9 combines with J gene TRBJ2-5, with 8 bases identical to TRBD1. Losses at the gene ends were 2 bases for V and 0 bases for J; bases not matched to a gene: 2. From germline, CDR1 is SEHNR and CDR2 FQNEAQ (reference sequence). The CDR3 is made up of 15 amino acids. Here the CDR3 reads CASSLRTGNQETQYF. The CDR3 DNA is TGTGCCAGCAGCTTAAGGACAGGGAACCAAGAGACCCAGTACTTC. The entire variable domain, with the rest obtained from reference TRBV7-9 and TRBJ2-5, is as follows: DTGVSQNPRHKITKRGQNVTFRCDPISEHNRLYWYRQTLGQGPEFLTYFQNEAQLEKSRLLSDRFSAERPKGSFSTLEIQRTEQGDSAMYLCASSLRTGNQETQYFGPGTRLLVL.

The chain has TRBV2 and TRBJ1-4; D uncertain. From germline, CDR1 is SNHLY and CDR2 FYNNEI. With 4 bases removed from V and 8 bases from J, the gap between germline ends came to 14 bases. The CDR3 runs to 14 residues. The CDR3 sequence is CASSVGGIDEKLFF. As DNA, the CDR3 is TGTGCCAGCAGTGTAGGAGGGATTGACGAAAAACTGTTTTTT.

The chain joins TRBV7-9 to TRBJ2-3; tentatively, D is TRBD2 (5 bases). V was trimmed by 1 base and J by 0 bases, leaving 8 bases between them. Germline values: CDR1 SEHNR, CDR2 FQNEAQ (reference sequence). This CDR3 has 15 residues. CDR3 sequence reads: CASSLVARSTDTQYF. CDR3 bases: TGTGCCAGCAGCTTAGTAGCGAGAAGCACAGATACGCAGTATTTT.

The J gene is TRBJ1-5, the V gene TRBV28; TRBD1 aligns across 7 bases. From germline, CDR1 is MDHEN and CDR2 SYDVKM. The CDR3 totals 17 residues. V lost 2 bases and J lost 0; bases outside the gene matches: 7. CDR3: CASSLEQGGVSNQPQHF. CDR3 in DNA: TGTGCCAGCAGTTTAGAGCAGGGGGGAGTTAGCAATCAGCCCCAGCATTTT.

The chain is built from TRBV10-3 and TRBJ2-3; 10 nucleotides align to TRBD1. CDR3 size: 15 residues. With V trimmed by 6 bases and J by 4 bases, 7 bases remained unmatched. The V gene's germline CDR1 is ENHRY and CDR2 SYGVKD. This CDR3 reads CAIRGDRGFADTQYF. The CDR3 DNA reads TGTGCCATCAGGGGGGACAGGGGTTTCGCAGATACGCAGTATTTT.